Described below is a single TCR beta chain sequence and its context. This specimen belongs to a study of blood T cell dynamics during melanoma immunotherapy. TCRdb's copy holds only in-frame clones and misses some; the assay was immunoSEQ multiplex PCR. The table lists about 11,000 clones, roughly 88% of them singletons. Time point specified: week 3, after first cycle of checkpoint inhibitor. This material consisted of blood, taken from a patient treated with checkpoint blockade. This TCR was sampled from a human donor with melanoma.

The CDR3 loop is CASSEARKVTEAFF. CDR3 coding DNA: TGTGCCAGCAGTGAAGCGAGAAAGGTCACTGAAGCTTTCTTT. The rearrangement joins TRBV6-1 to TRBJ1-1; D not certain. This CDR3 has 14 residues. V gave up 0 bases and J gave up 4 bases, with 9 bases separating them. Germline values: CDR1 MNHNS, CDR2 SASEGT.